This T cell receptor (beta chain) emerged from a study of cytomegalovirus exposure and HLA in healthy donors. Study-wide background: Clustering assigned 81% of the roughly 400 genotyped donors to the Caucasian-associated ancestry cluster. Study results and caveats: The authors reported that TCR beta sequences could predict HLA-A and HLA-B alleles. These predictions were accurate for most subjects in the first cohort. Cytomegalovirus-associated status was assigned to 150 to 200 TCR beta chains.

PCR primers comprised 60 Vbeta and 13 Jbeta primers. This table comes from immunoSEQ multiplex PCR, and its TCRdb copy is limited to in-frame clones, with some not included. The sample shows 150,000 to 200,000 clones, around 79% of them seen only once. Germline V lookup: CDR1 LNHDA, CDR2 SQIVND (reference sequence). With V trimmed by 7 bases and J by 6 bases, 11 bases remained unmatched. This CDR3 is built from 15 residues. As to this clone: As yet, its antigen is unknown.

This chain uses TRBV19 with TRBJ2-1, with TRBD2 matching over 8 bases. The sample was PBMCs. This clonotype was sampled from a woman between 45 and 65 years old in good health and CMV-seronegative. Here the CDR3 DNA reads TGTGCCAGTACGCGGAAGCGGGAGTTTGGCAATGAGCAGTTCTTC. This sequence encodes CASTRKREFGNEQFF.